Reported below is one TCR beta chain. No antigen is known for it. These data originate in a study of identical twins. TCRdb re-derived calls from the 5' RACE reads in MiXCR, one entry per CDR3 protein. Here the sample spans about 530,000 distinct CDR3 sequences, 15% being singletons. Study observations and caveats: Models predicted too little out-of-frame TCR alpha sharing in monozygotic twins. An excess of low generation probability was shown by twin-shared out-of-frame alpha sequences.

The same data also contributed to another study, on yellow fever vaccine responses in identical twins.

The clonotype comes from a woman aged 18-29 years in good health. The sequencing sample was made of CD4+ T cells sorted from blood.

This chain's CDR3 is CASSFGTSVINEQFF. The CDR3 DNA sequence: TGTGCCAGCAGCTTCGGGACTAGCGTCATAAATGAGCAGTTCTTC. The rearrangement links TRBV7-9 to TRBJ2-1, with TRBD2 identical over 10 bases. The length of the CDR3 is 15 residues. Germline trimming cut 3 bases from V and 7 bases from J; bases unmatched to any gene: 6. Germline V gene lookup returns CDR1 SEHNR and CDR2 FQNEAQ (reference sequence). Together with reference TRBV7-9 and TRBJ2-1, the CDR3 gives the full variable domain: DTGVSQNPRHKITKRGQNVTFRCDPISEHNRLYWYRQTLGQGPEFLTYFQNEAQLEKSRLLSDRFSAERPKGSFSTLEIQRTEQGDSAMYLCASSFGTSVINEQFFGPGTRLTVL.